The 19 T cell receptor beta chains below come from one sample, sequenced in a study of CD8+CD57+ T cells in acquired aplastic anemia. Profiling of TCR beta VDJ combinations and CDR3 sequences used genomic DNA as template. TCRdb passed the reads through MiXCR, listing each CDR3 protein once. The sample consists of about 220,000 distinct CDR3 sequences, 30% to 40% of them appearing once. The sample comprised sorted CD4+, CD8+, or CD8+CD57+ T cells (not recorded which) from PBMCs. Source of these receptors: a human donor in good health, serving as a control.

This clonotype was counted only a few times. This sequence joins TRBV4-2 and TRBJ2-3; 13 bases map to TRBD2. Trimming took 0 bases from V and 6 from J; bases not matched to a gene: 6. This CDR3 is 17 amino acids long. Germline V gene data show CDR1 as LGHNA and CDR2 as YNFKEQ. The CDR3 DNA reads TGTGCCAGCAGCCAAGATTGGGCGACTAGCGGGAGGGATACGCAGTATTTT. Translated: CASSQDWATSGRDTQYF.

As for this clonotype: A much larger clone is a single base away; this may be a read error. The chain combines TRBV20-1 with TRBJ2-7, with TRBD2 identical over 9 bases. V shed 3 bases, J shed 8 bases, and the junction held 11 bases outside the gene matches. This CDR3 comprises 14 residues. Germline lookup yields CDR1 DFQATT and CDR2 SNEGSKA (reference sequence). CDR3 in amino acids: CSARGGSGSNKQYF. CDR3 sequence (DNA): TGCAGTGCTAGGGGGGGTAGCGGGAGTAACAAGCAGTACTTC.

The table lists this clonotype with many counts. The CDR3 nucleotides read TGTGCCATCACTCCGCGGGGGGGAACCTACAATGAGCAGTTCTTC. Translating gives CAITPRGGTYNEQFF. This chain links TRBV10-3 with TRBJ2-1, with TRBD2 identical over 9 bases. There are 15 residues in the CDR3. V was pared by 7 bases and J by 2 bases, with 6 bases of the junction left unmatched. Germline V gene sequence: CDR1 ENHRY, CDR2 SYGVKD.

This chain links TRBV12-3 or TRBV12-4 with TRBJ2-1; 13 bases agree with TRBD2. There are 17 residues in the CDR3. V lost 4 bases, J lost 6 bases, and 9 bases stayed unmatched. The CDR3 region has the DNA TGTGCCAGCAGTTGGCCACCGGGACTAGCGGGGATCAATGAGCAGTTCTTC. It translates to CASSWPPGLAGINEQFF.

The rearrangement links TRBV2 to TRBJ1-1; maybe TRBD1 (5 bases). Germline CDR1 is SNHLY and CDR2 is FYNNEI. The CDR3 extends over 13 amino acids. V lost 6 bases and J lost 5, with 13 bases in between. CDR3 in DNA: TGTGCCAGCAGCAGGGAGGTTGGGACTGAAGCTTTCTTT. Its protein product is CASSREVGTEAFF.

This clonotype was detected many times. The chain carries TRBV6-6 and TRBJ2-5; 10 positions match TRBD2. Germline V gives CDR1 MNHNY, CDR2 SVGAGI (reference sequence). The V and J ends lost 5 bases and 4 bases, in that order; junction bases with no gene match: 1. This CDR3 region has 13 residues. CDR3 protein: CASSRTSGETQYF. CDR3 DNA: TGTGCCAGCAGTAGGACTAGCGGAGAGACCCAGTACTTC.

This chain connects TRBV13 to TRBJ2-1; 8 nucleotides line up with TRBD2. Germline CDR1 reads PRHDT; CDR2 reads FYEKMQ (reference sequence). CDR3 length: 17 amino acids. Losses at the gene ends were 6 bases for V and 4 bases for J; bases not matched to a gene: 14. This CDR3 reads CASSRKSGSGAYNEQFF. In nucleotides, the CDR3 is TGTGCCAGCAGTCGTAAAAGCGGGAGTGGGGCTTACAATGAGCAGTTCTTC.

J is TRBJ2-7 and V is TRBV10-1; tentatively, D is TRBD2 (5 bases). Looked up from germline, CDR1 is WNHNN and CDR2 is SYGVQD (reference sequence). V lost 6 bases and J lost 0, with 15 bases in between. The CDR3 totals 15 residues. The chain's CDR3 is CASRGVGRASYEQYF. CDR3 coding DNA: TGCGCCAGCAGGGGAGTTGGGAGAGCCTCCTACGAGCAGTACTTC.

CDR3 protein: CSVGTPQNTGELFF. CDR3 DNA sequence: TGCAGCGTTGGGACACCCCAGAACACCGGGGAGCTGTTTTTT. The chain links TRBV29-1 to TRBJ2-2; TRBD1 is a possible D gene (5 bases). Germline V gene lookup returns CDR1 SQVTM and CDR2 ANQGSEA. Trimming took 4 bases from V and 1 from J, leaving 10 bases between them. The CDR3 extends over 14 amino acids.

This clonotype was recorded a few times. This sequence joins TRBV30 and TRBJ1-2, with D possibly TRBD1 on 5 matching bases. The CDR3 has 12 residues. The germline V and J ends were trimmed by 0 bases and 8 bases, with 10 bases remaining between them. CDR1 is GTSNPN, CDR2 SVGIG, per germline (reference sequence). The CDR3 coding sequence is TGTGCCTGGAGTGTCCAGGGCGGGGGCTACACCTTC. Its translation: CAWSVQGGGYTF.

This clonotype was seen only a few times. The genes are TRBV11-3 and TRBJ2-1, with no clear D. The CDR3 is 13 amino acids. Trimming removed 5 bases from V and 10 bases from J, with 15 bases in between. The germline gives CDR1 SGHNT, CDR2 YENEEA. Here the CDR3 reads CASSRPTTGEQFF. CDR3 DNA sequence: TGTGCCAGCAGCCGCCCGACGACGGGCGAGCAGTTCTTC.

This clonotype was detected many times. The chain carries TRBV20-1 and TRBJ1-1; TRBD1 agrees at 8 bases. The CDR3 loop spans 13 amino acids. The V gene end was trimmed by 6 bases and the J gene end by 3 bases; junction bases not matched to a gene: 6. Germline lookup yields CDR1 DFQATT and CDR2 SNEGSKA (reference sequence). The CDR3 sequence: CSASQGADTEAFF. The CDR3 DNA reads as TGCAGTGCCTCTCAGGGGGCGGACACTGAAGCTTTCTTT.

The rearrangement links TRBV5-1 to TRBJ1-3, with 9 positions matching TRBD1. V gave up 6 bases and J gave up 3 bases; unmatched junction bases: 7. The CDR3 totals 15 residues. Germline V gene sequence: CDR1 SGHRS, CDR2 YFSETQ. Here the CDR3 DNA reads TGCGCCAGCAAAAAACAGGGGGCCGATGGAAACACCATATATTTT. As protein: CASKKQGADGNTIYF.

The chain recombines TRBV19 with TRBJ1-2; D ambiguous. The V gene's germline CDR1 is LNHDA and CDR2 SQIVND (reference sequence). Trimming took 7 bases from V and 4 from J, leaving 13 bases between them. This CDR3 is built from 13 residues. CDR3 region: CASTHGHCYGYTF. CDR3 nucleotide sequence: TGTGCCAGTACCCATGGGCATTGCTATGGCTACACCTTC.

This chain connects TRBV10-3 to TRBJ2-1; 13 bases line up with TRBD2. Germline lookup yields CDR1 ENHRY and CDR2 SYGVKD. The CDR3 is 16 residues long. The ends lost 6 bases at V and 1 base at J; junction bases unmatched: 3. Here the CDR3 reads CAIRGTSGKSYNEQFF. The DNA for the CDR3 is TGTGCCATCAGAGGGACTAGCGGGAAGTCCTACAATGAGCAGTTCTTC.

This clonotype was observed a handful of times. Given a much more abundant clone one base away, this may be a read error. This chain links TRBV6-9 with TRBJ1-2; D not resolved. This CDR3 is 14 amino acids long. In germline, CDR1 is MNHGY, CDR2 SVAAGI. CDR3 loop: CASSDSITAYGHTF. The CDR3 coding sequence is TGTGCCAGCAGTGATTCAATAACCGCTTATGGCCACACCTTC.

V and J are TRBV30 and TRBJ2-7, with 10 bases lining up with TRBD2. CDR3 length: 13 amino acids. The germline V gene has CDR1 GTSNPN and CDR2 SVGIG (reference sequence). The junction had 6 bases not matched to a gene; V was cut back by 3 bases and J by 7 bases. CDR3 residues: CAWSGSGGLEQYF. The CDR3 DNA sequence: TGTGCCTGGAGCGGTAGCGGGGGGCTTGAGCAGTACTTC.

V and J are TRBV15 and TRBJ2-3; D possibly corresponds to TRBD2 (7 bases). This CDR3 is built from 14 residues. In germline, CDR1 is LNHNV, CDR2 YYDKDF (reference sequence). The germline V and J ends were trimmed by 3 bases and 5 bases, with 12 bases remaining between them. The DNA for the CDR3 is TGTGCCACCAGCAGGGGGGCGGGGGAAGATACGCAGTATTTT. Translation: CATSRGAGEDTQYF.

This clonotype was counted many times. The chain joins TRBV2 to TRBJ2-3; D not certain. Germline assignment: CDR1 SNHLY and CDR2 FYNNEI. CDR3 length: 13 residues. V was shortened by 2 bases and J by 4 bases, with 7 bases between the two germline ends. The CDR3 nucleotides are TGTGCCAGCAGTGAATGGTGGTCAGATACGCAGTATTTT. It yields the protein CASSEWWSDTQYF.